Presented here are 32 T cell receptor beta chains from one specimen sequenced in a study of shared clonotypes between healthy human individuals. Terminally differentiated effector memory CD45RA+ cells were excluded by CCR7 positive selection of CD45RO-negative cells. The data were produced by immunoSEQ multiplex PCR, yet TCRdb's version contains in-frame clones alone and is incomplete. The sample comprises around 600,000 clones, 85% to 95% of which are singletons, and 0.11% rests with the top ten. The sample was naive CD8+ T cells sorted from blood. These TCRs come from a woman in her 30s in good health.

The chain employs TRBV11-2 and TRBJ2-2; 9 bases fit TRBD1. The J segment lost 6 bases and the V segment lost 6 bases, leaving 5 bases of the junction unmatched. Germline V gives CDR1 SGHAT, CDR2 FQNNGV. CDR3 length equals 14 residues. CDR3 in amino acids: CASRQQGAAGELFF. The CDR3 nucleotides are TGTGCCAGCAGGCAACAGGGGGCCGCCGGGGAGCTGTTTTTT.

The chain uses TRBV6-5 and TRBJ2-7; D ambiguous. The CDR3 extends over 13 amino acids. Germline-derived CDR1 and CDR2 are MNHEY and SVGAGI. The V end lost 6 bases, the J end lost 4 bases, and 13 bases lay between the germline ends. CDR3: CASSFAAGYEQYF. CDR3 coding DNA: TGTGCCAGCAGCTTCGCAGCTGGTTACGAGCAGTACTTC.

The chain combines TRBV29-1 with TRBJ1-2; 7 bases align to TRBD1. The CDR3 has 13 residues. The ends lost 6 bases at V and 1 base at J; junction bases unmatched: 5. The germline CDR1 and CDR2 sequences are SQVTM and ANQGSEA. In DNA form, the CDR3 reads TGCAGCGTCCTGGGACAGAGTAACTATGGCTACACCTTC. Translating it yields CSVLGQSNYGYTF.

The gene calls are TRBV5-1 and TRBJ2-1; TRBD2 aligns across 9 bases. V was pared by 0 bases and J by 10 bases, with 2 bases of the junction left unmatched. The CDR3 has 13 amino acids. The germline V gene has CDR1 SGHRS and CDR2 YFSETQ. Written as DNA, the CDR3 is TGCGCCAGCAGCTTGGAGGCGGGAGGGGAGCAGTTCTTC. This sequence encodes CASSLEAGGEQFF.

The chain has TRBV19 and TRBJ1-3; 8 bases are shared with TRBD1. The V gene end was trimmed by 7 bases and the J gene end by 0 bases; junction bases not matched to a gene: 8. This CDR3 has 16 residues. Germline CDR1 is LNHDA and CDR2 is SQIVND (reference sequence). CDR3 loop: CASKEDRVYSGNTIYF. CDR3 sequence (DNA): TGTGCCAGTAAAGAGGACAGGGTTTACTCTGGAAACACCATATATTTT.

This chain links TRBV4-1 with TRBJ2-7; D not resolved. The germline V gene has CDR1 MGHRA and CDR2 YSYEKL. The CDR3 has 11 amino acids. With 5 bases removed from V and 3 bases from J, the gap between germline ends came to 5 bases. CDR3 in amino acids: CASSGDYEQYF. Written as DNA, the CDR3 is TGCGCCAGCAGCGGGGACTACGAGCAGTACTTC.

The CDR3 DNA sequence: TGCGCCAGCAGTTGGGAGGGACTCGAGCAGTACTTC. Its translation is CASSWEGLEQYF. J is TRBJ2-7 and V is TRBV4-1, with TRBD2 matching 7 bases. The CDR3 covers 12 residues. Germline CDR1 and CDR2: MGHRA and YSYEKL. With 6 bases clipped from V and 6 bases from J, the junction kept 5 bases outside the gene matches.

This chain links TRBV2 with TRBJ2-7; 10 bases fit TRBD2. The junction had 15 bases not matched to a gene; V was cut back by 8 bases and J by 2 bases. The CDR3 has 17 residues. Germline V gives CDR1 SNHLY, CDR2 FYNNEI. The CDR3 protein is CASLISGLAETPYEQYF. CDR3 bases: TGTGCCAGCCTAATAAGCGGACTAGCGGAAACACCCTACGAGCAGTACTTC. Full variable domain (outside the CDR3, taken from reference TRBV2 and TRBJ2-7): EPEVTQTPSHQVTQMGQEVILRCVPISNHLYFYWYRQILGQKVEFLVSFYNNEISEKSEIFDDQFSVERPDGSNFTLKIRSTKLEDSAMYFCASLISGLAETPYEQYFGPGTRLTVT.

This chain links TRBV2 with TRBJ2-7; possible D gene TRBD2, 5 bases. Trimming removed 4 bases from V and 5 bases from J, with 18 bases in between. Germline V CDR1 and CDR2: SNHLY, FYNNEI. This CDR3 region has 15 residues. The CDR3 region has the DNA TGTGCCAGCAGTGGACCCGGAGGTGGAACCGACGAGCAGTACTTC. As protein: CASSGPGGGTDEQYF.

The rearrangement links TRBV7-9 to TRBJ1-2; D may be TRBD1 (5 bases). CDR3 length: 15 amino acids. The V gene's germline CDR1 is SEHNR and CDR2 FQNEAQ (reference sequence). V was pared by 5 bases and J by 7 bases, with 20 bases between. The CDR3 reads CASSQIGGEGGGYTF. The DNA for the CDR3 is TGTGCCAGCAGCCAGATAGGAGGGGAAGGTGGTGGCTACACCTTC.

The chain employs TRBV21-1 and TRBJ2-7; TRBD2, the D gene given by the table, was not confirmed from the DNA. TRBV21-1 is designated a pseudogene. The CDR3 runs to 17 residues. CDR3 sequence: CAASRLVGPKSSYEQYF. The CDR3 DNA is TGTGCCGCCAGCAGGTTGGTTGGTCCTAAATCCTCCTACGAGCAGTACTTC.

The CDR3 here is CASSPDSLYQPQHF. The CDR3 coding sequence is TGTGCCAGCAGTCCTGACAGTCTATATCAGCCCCAGCATTTT. The chain employs TRBV2 and TRBJ1-5; D perhaps matches TRBD1 (5 bases). Germline V gene lookup returns CDR1 SNHLY and CDR2 FYNNEI. The length of the CDR3 is 14 residues. Trimming took 5 bases from V and 5 from J, leaving 13 bases between them.

The V and J genes are TRBV10-3 and TRBJ1-2; no definite D call. The length of the CDR3 is 13 residues. Germline V gene lookup returns CDR1 ENHRY and CDR2 SYGVKD. V was pared by 1 base and J by 4 bases, with 7 bases between. The CDR3 sequence is CAISEWIVYGYTF. CDR3 bases: TGTGCCATCAGTGAGTGGATCGTCTATGGCTACACCTTC.

The chain links TRBV28 to TRBJ2-7; maybe TRBD2 (6 bases). Germline V gives CDR1 MDHEN, CDR2 SYDVKM. The CDR3 is 11 amino acids. V was clipped by 7 bases and J by 5 bases, with 9 bases between them. The CDR3 loop is CASTRGNEQYF. DNA for the CDR3: TGTGCCAGCACCCGGGGGAACGAGCAGTACTTC.

The chain combines TRBV18 with TRBJ2-7, with 7 bases that match TRBD1. V lost 4 bases and J lost 2; bases outside the gene matches: 5. There are 14 residues in the CDR3. CDR1 is KGHSH, CDR2 LQKENI, per germline. The CDR3 reads CASSQGTATYEQYF. DNA of the CDR3: TGTGCCAGCTCACAAGGGACAGCGACCTACGAGCAGTACTTC.

V gene TRBV27 combines with J gene TRBJ2-7; D call uncertain. Germline values: CDR1 MNHEY, CDR2 SMNVEV (reference sequence). CDR3 length: 11 residues. The V gene lost 6 bases and the J gene lost 7 bases, with 10 bases spanning the gap. In DNA, the CDR3 is TGTGCCAGCAGGGCCGGTGGGGAGCAGTACTTC. Its translation is CASRAGGEQYF.

The chain carries TRBV27 and TRBJ2-7, with 7 bases identical to TRBD2. V shed 5 bases and J 2 bases; nucleotides not matched to a gene: 6. The germline CDR1 and CDR2 sequences are MNHEY and SMNVEV (reference sequence). The CDR3 consists of 14 residues. The CDR3 region is CASSPGTNAYEQYF. CDR3 nucleotides: TGTGCCAGCAGTCCTGGGACTAACGCCTACGAGCAGTACTTC.

The chain has TRBV27 and TRBJ1-4; TRBD1 is a possible D gene (5 bases). CDR3 length equals 14 residues. The germline V gene has CDR1 MNHEY and CDR2 SMNVEV (reference sequence). The V end lost 5 bases, the J end lost 7 bases, and 14 bases lay between the germline ends. The CDR3 reads CASSDGTLFEKLFF. CDR3 bases: TGTGCCAGCAGTGACGGGACTTTGTTTGAAAAACTGTTTTTT.

The chain has TRBV7-9 and TRBJ2-7, with D unresolved. CDR1 is SEHNR, CDR2 FQNEAQ, per germline (reference sequence). CDR3 length: 14 residues. Between the trimmed V and J ends, which lost 8 bases and 3 bases, there was a span of 17 bases. The CDR3 sequence: CASGSTEKDYEQYF. The CDR3 bases are TGTGCCAGCGGGTCAACGGAGAAAGACTACGAGCAGTACTTC.

This clone was observed a single time. The CDR3 sequence is CASSLSGQRYEQYF. The CDR3 DNA is TGTGCCAGCAGTTTGAGTGGACAACGATACGAGCAGTACTTC. The rearrangement joins TRBV28 to TRBJ2-7; perhaps TRBD1 as D (5 bases). Germline V gene data show CDR1 as MDHEN and CDR2 as SYDVKM. V lost 3 bases and J 4 bases, leaving 13 bases between the germline ends. The CDR3 extends over 14 amino acids.

V gene TRBV6-1 combines with J gene TRBJ1-2, with D unresolved. The CDR3 is 13 residues long. Deletions cut 3 bases from V and 6 bases from J, with 11 bases between. Germline values: CDR1 MNHNS, CDR2 SASEGT. The CDR3 DNA is TGTGCCAGCAGTGATGGGCCAGCACATGGCTACACCTTC. Protein: CASSDGPAHGYTF.

Turning to this clone: Other nucleotide sequences in the sample specify the same CDR3. The chain is built from TRBV4-1 and TRBJ2-7; 11 bases match TRBD2. This CDR3 has 15 amino acids. The germline gives CDR1 MGHRA, CDR2 YSYEKL. V shed 6 bases and J 2 bases; nucleotides not matched to a gene: 6. CDR3 DNA: TGCGCCAGCAGTCCCGGGACTAGCGGCACCTACGAGCAGTACTTC. It translates to CASSPGTSGTYEQYF.

The V gene is TRBV27, the J gene TRBJ2-7, with a weak D call TRBD2 (6 bases). CDR3 length: 14 amino acids. Germline lookup yields CDR1 MNHEY and CDR2 SMNVEV (reference sequence). V lost 2 bases and J 4 bases, leaving 12 bases between the germline ends. In nucleotides, the CDR3 is TGTGCCAGCAGTTTACGCGGGAAGGGTTACGAGCAGTACTTC. This gives the protein CASSLRGKGYEQYF.

The V and J genes are TRBV6-6 and TRBJ2-3; D might be TRBD1 (5 bases). V lost 1 base and J 2 bases, leaving 13 bases between the germline ends. This CDR3 region has 16 residues. Germline V gene data show CDR1 as MNHNY and CDR2 as SVGAGI (reference sequence). The CDR3 spells CASSYFRVSYTDTQYF. CDR3 sequence (DNA): TGTGCCAGCAGTTACTTCAGGGTTTCTTACACAGATACGCAGTATTTT.

V is TRBV9 and J is TRBJ1-1; TRBD1 aligns across 8 bases. The germline V gene encodes CDR1 SGDLS and CDR2 YYNGEE. This CDR3 region has 15 residues. Losses at the gene ends were 0 bases for V and 4 bases for J; bases not matched to a gene: 5. CDR3 in amino acids: CASSVGRQGSTEAFF. CDR3 nucleotide sequence: TGTGCCAGCAGCGTAGGGAGACAGGGGAGCACTGAAGCTTTCTTT.

The rearrangement uses TRBV28 and TRBJ1-1, with D possibly matching TRBD1 (5 bases). The germline V gene encodes CDR1 MDHEN and CDR2 SYDVKM. Trimming took 6 bases from V and 1 from J, leaving 12 bases between them. The CDR3 is made up of 14 amino acids. The CDR3 is CASSSRVENTEAFF. Written as DNA, the CDR3 is TGTGCCAGCAGCTCCAGGGTTGAGAACACTGAAGCTTTCTTT.

The rearrangement uses TRBV19 and TRBJ2-2; 8 bases agree with TRBD1. The length of the CDR3 is 16 residues. Germline V gene sequence: CDR1 LNHDA, CDR2 SQIVND (reference sequence). The ends lost 4 bases at V and 7 bases at J; junction bases unmatched: 11. The CDR3 DNA follows: TGTGCCAGTAGTAAGGAGCCACAGGGGGTTGTCGGGGAGCTGTTTTTT. As protein: CASSKEPQGVVGELFF.

V is TRBV28 and J is TRBJ2-1; 9 positions agree with TRBD2. The CDR3 contains 12 residues. The ends lost 10 bases at V and 6 bases at J; junction bases unmatched: 4. Germline CDR1 and CDR2: MDHEN and SYDVKM. CDR3 sequence (DNA): TGTGCCACTCGACTAGCGGCCAATGAGCAGTTCTTC. Amino acids: CATRLAANEQFF.

The CDR3 DNA sequence: TGTGCCAGCAGTCCGCTAGCGGGAGTCGACGAGCAGTACTTC. Its protein product is CASSPLAGVDEQYF. V usage is TRBV27 and J usage is TRBJ2-7; the match to TRBD2 covers 10 bases. Germline V gene sequence: CDR1 MNHEY, CDR2 SMNVEV (reference sequence). Trimming at V came to 5 bases and at J to 5 bases, leaving 6 bases not matched to a gene. The CDR3 sequence is 14 residues long.

The chain uses TRBV4-1 and TRBJ2-5; D not resolved. The J call could be wrong; TRBJ2-7 is a better fit for the DNA end. Germline loops: CDR1 MGHRA, CDR2 YSYEKL. The CDR3 length is 13 residues. CDR3 sequence: CASSQGMGYEQYF. As DNA, the CDR3 is TGCGCCAGCAGCCAAGGGATGGGGTACGAGCAGTACTTC.

The chain employs TRBV28 and TRBJ2-4; D perhaps matches TRBD2 (6 bases). V lost 6 bases and J lost 7, with 19 bases in between. The germline V gene has CDR1 MDHEN and CDR2 SYDVKM. This CDR3 is 15 amino acids long. This CDR3 is CASSTWRAVGNIQYF. CDR3 DNA: TGTGCCAGCAGCACTTGGAGGGCCGTGGGGAACATTCAGTACTTC.

DNA for the CDR3: TGTGCCAGCCAGCGGGGGAACACTGAAGCTTTCTTT. Its translation: CASQRGNTEAFF. The genes are TRBV2 and TRBJ1-1; D is unresolved. Germline V CDR1 and CDR2: SNHLY, FYNNEI. V lost 8 bases and J 1 base, leaving 8 bases between the germline ends. The CDR3 has 12 residues.